Listed below are T cell receptor beta chains from one sample, sequenced in a study of cytomegalovirus exposure and HLA in healthy donors. The protocol was immunoSEQ multiplex PCR, while the TCRdb copy is restricted to in-frame clones and leaves out a portion. The table shows approximately 120,000 clones, with about four fifths occurring only once. The sequenced sample consisted of PBMCs. Every receptor here comes from a man aged 25 to 45 in good health and CMV-seronegative. Both conserved end residues are part of each CDR3. D genes are given only for firm matches. Size is stated for part of the rows, as once, few or many counts, or as a class when the clone is expanded.

d_gene	j_gene	abundance	v_gene	CDR3aa	CDR3nt
NA	TRBJ2-5	NA	TRBV2	CASSGGPPRNQETQYF	TGTGCCAGCAGTGGGGGCCCCCCGCGGAATCAAGAGACCCAGTACTTC
TRBD1	TRBJ2-2	NA	TRBV7-9	CATMGLTGGTGELFF	TGTGCCACCATGGGCCTCACAGGGGGCACCGGGGAGCTGTTTTTT
NA	TRBJ1-3	NA	TRBV19	CASSEASYSGNTIYF	TGTGCCAGTAGCGAAGCATCATACTCTGGAAACACCATATATTTT
TRBD1	TRBJ2-5	NA	TRBV25-1	CASSRTGGLETQYF	TGTGCCAGCAGCCGGACAGGGGGATTAGAGACCCAGTACTTC
NA	TRBJ2-7	NA	TRBV25-1	CASSDRSAISYEQYF	TGTGCCAGCAGTGATCGGAGCGCCATCTCCTACGAGCAGTACTTC
TRBD2	TRBJ2-3	few	TRBV27	CASIASGRTDTQYF	TGTGCCAGCATCGCTAGCGGGAGAACAGATACGCAGTATTTT
NA	TRBJ2-7	many	TRBV21-1	CASRRNRASYEQYF	TGTGCCAGCAGGAGGAACAGGGCGTCCTACGAGCAGTACTTC
TRBD1	TRBJ1-2	NA	TRBV6-5	CASSSRDSVSGYTF	TGTGCCAGCAGTTCCCGGGACAGTGTATCCGGCTACACCTTC
NA	TRBJ1-5	NA	TRBV19	CASSPTGNSNQPQHF	TGTGCCAGTAGCCCCACGGGTAATAGCAATCAGCCCCAGCATTTT
NA	TRBJ2-7	NA	TRBV28	CASSGKTGVANYEQYF	TGTGCCAGCAGTGGGAAGACAGGAGTTGCTAACTACGAGCAGTACTTC
NA	TRBJ1-2	NA	TRBV4-3	CASSHDSYGYTF	TGCGCCAGCAGTCACGACAGCTATGGCTACACCTTC
NA	TRBJ1-3	NA	TRBV7-9	CASSLAQDSSGNTIYF	TGTGCCAGCAGTCTCGCCCAGGACAGTTCTGGAAACACCATATATTTT
NA	TRBJ2-1	few	TRBV7-3	CASSLSPGIHNEQFF	TGTGCCAGCAGCTTAAGTCCCGGGATTCACAATGAGCAGTTCTTC
NA	TRBJ2-3	NA	TRBV5-1	CASSLYSGPDTQYF	TGCGCCAGCAGCTTGTATTCCGGTCCAGATACGCAGTATTTT
TRBD1	TRBJ1-1	NA	TRBV5-1	CASSIEGAKNTEAFF	TGCGCCAGCTCCATCGAGGGGGCTAAGAACACTGAAGCTTTCTTT
TRBD1	TRBJ1-1	NA	TRBV5-4	CASSQQGDVNTEAFF	TGTGCCAGCAGCCAGCAGGGGGATGTGAACACTGAAGCTTTCTTT
TRBD2	TRBJ2-5	NA	TRBV4-1	CASSQDPSGGAGETQYF	TGCGCCAGCAGCCAAGATCCTAGCGGGGGGGCCGGAGAGACCCAGTACTTC
NA	TRBJ1-5	NA	TRBV27	CASSSPRQASNQPQHF	TGTGCCAGCAGTTCCCCTCGACAGGCGAGCAATCAGCCCCAGCATTTT
TRBD2	TRBJ2-3	few	TRBV9	CASSVGLAGVTDTQYF	TGTGCCAGCAGCGTAGGGCTAGCGGGAGTTACAGATACGCAGTATTTT
NA	TRBJ2-1	NA	TRBV5-1	CASRESSYNEQFF	TGCGCCAGCAGGGAGAGCTCCTACAATGAGCAGTTCTTC
NA	TRBJ1-4	NA	TRBV5-1	CASSRGHLEANEKLFF	TGCGCCAGCAGCCGGGGACACCTGGAGGCTAATGAAAAACTGTTTTTT
NA	TRBJ1-5	NA	TRBV10-3	CAISEGSGFPQHF	TGTGCCATCAGTGAAGGGTCAGGGTTCCCCCAGCATTTT
TRBD2	TRBJ2-2	once	TRBV28	CGSTSPNTGELFF	TGTGGTTCGACTAGCCCGAACACCGGGGAGCTGTTTTTT
TRBD1	TRBJ2-7	NA	TRBV2	CASRGTGVAYYEQYF	TGTGCCAGCAGAGGGACAGGGGTGGCCTACTACGAGCAGTACTTC
NA	TRBJ2-7	NA	TRBV28	CASRPDRSSYEQYF	TGTGCCAGCAGGCCCGACAGGTCTTCCTACGAGCAGTACTTC
TRBD1	TRBJ1-1	few	TRBV4-1	CASSQGRTGNTEAFF	TGCGCCAGCAGCCAAGGCAGGACAGGAAACACTGAAGCTTTCTTT
TRBD1	TRBJ2-7	NA	TRBV29-1	CSVGGTGSYEQYF	TGCAGCGTTGGTGGGACAGGGTCCTACGAGCAGTACTTC
TRBD2	TRBJ2-7	NA	TRBV29-1	CSVEASGGYEQYF	TGCAGCGTTGAGGCTAGCGGCGGCTACGAGCAGTACTTC
TRBD1	TRBJ1-1	NA	TRBV5-1	CASSSRDSYTEAFF	TGCGCCAGCAGCAGCCGGGACAGTTACACTGAAGCTTTCTTT
NA	TRBJ1-1	NA	TRBV28	CASSFPSARAEAFF	TGTGCCAGCAGTTTCCCCTCGGCGAGGGCTGAAGCTTTCTTT
NA	TRBJ2-1	NA	TRBV28	CASSTQGGGPFSYNEQFF	TGTGCCAGCAGTACCCAAGGGGGGGGGCCTTTCTCCTACAATGAGCAGTTCTTC
NA	TRBJ1-2	NA	TRBV7-9	CASSLRQYSNYGYTF	TGTGCCAGCAGCTTAAGACAGTATTCTAACTATGGCTACACCTTC
NA	TRBJ2-7	NA	TRBV4-1	CASSQSRQGSYEQYF	TGCGCCAGCAGCCAATCCAGGCAGGGGTCCTACGAGCAGTACTTC
NA	TRBJ2-7	NA	TRBV6-1	CASRFSGAYEQYF	TGTGCCAGCAGGTTTTCCGGGGCCTACGAGCAGTACTTC
TRBD1	TRBJ1-5	NA	TRBV25-1	CASSESGTGWNQPQHF	TGTGCCAGCAGTGAATCCGGGACAGGGTGGAATCAGCCCCAGCATTTT
NA	TRBJ2-7	NA	TRBV7-2	CASSSRGNRSRTEQYF	TGTGCCAGCAGCTCCAGAGGAAACAGGTCGCGGACCGAGCAGTACTTC
NA	TRBJ1-1	NA	TRBV7-2	CASSWGGAEAFF	TGTGCCAGCAGCTGGGGGGGGGCTGAAGCTTTCTTT
NA	TRBJ2-7	once	TRBV7-9	CASSGRSSYEQYF	TGTGCCAGCAGCGGCAGAAGCTCCTACGAGCAGTACTTC
NA	TRBJ1-1	NA	TRBV6-6	CASSLRVPRGNTEAFF	TGTGCCAGCAGCCTCAGGGTACCCCGTGGGAACACTGAAGCTTTCTTT
NA	TRBJ1-1	NA	TRBV4-2	CASSQDLMNTEAFF	TGTGCCAGCAGCCAAGATCTAATGAACACTGAAGCTTTCTTT
TRBD1	TRBJ2-1	NA	TRBV7-9	CASTGTGVWNEQFF	TGTGCCAGCACGGGGACAGGGGTATGGAATGAGCAGTTCTTC
NA	TRBJ2-4	few	TRBV5-1	CASSLGHTNIQYF	TGCGCCAGCAGCTTGGGACATACCAACATTCAGTACTTC
NA	TRBJ1-1	once	TRBV28	CASRTGALEAFF	TGTGCCAGCAGAACAGGTGCGCTCGAAGCTTTCTTT
TRBD1	TRBJ2-1	NA	TRBV7-3	CASSLRPGGAFVNEQFF	TGTGCCAGCAGCTTAAGGCCAGGGGGCGCGTTTGTGAATGAGCAGTTCTTC
NA	TRBJ1-3	NA	TRBV28	CASSQRGGGNTIYF	TGTGCCAGCAGTCAGAGAGGGGGAGGAAACACCATATATTTT
NA	TRBJ2-4	once	TRBV14	CASSQSLLQNIQYF	TGTGCCAGCAGCCAGTCATTACTACAAAACATTCAGTACTTC
NA	TRBJ2-5	NA	TRBV29-1	CSVPRQAGETQYF	TGCAGCGTCCCCAGACAGGCCGGGGAGACCCAGTACTTC
NA	TRBJ2-3	NA	TRBV9	CASSPFGGGESTDTQYF	TGTGCCAGCAGCCCCTTCGGAGGGGGGGAAAGCACAGATACGCAGTATTTT
TRBD2	TRBJ2-5	NA	TRBV29-1	CSVEKVAGALQETQYF	TGCAGCGTTGAAAAGGTAGCGGGGGCCCTCCAAGAGACCCAGTACTTC
NA	TRBJ1-2	few	TRBV9	CASSTKSGTNPHGYTF	TGTGCCAGCAGCACAAAGTCCGGGACAAATCCGCATGGCTACACCTTC
NA	TRBJ1-5	NA	TRBV6-5	CASRQGSGQPQHF	TGTGCCAGCAGGCAGGGATCAGGTCAGCCCCAGCATTTT
NA	TRBJ1-5	NA	TRBV10-1	CASAQDSNQPQHF	TGCGCCAGCGCCCAGGATAGCAATCAGCCCCAGCATTTT
TRBD1	TRBJ1-2	NA	TRBV6-5	CASRSTGEFSGYTF	TGTGCCAGCAGAAGTACAGGGGAATTTAGTGGCTACACCTTC
NA	TRBJ2-2	NA	TRBV29-1	CSVAQSRGGTGELFF	TGCAGCGTTGCCCAATCTAGAGGGGGCACCGGGGAGCTGTTTTTT
NA	TRBJ1-3	NA	TRBV28	CASSSTGSGNTIYF	TGTGCCAGCAGTTCTACAGGGTCTGGGAACACCATATATTTT
NA	TRBJ2-3	few	TRBV7-9	CASSSRIASSTDTQYF	TGTGCCAGCAGCTCCCGAATAGCTTCTAGCACAGATACGCAGTATTTT
NA	TRBJ1-6	few	TRBV6-5	CASSSDGTISPLHF	TGTGCCAGCAGCTCCGACGGGACAATTTCACCCCTCCACTTT
TRBD1	TRBJ1-5	few	TRBV11-3	CASSLGIFPGQGAEQPQHF	TGTGCCAGCAGCTTAGGAATTTTTCCGGGACAGGGGGCGGAGCAGCCCCAGCATTTT
TRBD1	TRBJ2-2	NA	TRBV30	CAWSGGTVTGTGELFF	TGTGCCTGGAGTGGGGGGACAGTAACGGGTACCGGGGAGCTGTTTTTT